Listed here are 30 T cell receptor beta chains from one sample, sequenced in a study of identical twins. TCRdb re-derived calls from the 5' RACE reads in MiXCR, one entry per CDR3 protein. The table lists around 370,000 distinct CDR3 sequences, roughly 9% of them singletons. Sequenced sample: naive T cells sorted from blood. The receptors shown here come from a woman in her forties or fifties in good health.

This clonotype came up a few times. This chain joins TRBV7-3 and TRBJ2-3; 10 bases are a match to TRBD2. V gave up 6 bases and J gave up 0 bases; unmatched junction bases: 6. In germline, CDR1 is SGHTA, CDR2 FQGTGA. CDR3 length equals 16 residues. DNA for the CDR3: TGTGCCAGCAGTTCAGCGGGAGGGCCGAGCACAGATACGCAGTATTTT. Amino acid sequence: CASSSAGGPSTDTQYF. The full variable domain, in which reference TRBV7-3 and TRBJ2-3 provide the parts outside the CDR3, is GAGVSQTPSNKVTEKGKYVELRCDPISGHTALYWYRQSLGQGPEFLIYFQGTGAADDSGLPNDRFFAVRPEGSVSTLKIQRTERGDSAVYLCASSSAGGPSTDTQYFGPGTRLTVL.

The genes are TRBV5-6 and TRBJ2-2, with D maybe TRBD1 (5 bases). The CDR3 extends over 12 amino acids. Germline lookup yields CDR1 SGHDT and CDR2 YYEEEE. V was cut by 6 bases and J by 6 bases, with 9 bases left in between. The CDR3 bases are TGTGCCAGCATCTCAGGGTCCGGGGAGCTGTTTTTT. Translation: CASISGSGELFF.

On this clonotype: This may arise from a read error, as a much more abundant clone is one base away. This chain uses TRBV3-1 with TRBJ1-1; unclear D gene. The germline gives CDR1 LGHDT, CDR2 YNNKEL (reference sequence). The CDR3 sequence is 15 residues long. The CDR3, as DNA: TGTGCCAGCAGCCAAGAAAGGGTAACGAACTCTGAAGCTTTCTTT. Translated: CASSQERVTNSEAFF.

This clonotype was counted only a few times. The chain uses TRBV3-1 and TRBJ2-7; D perhaps matches TRBD2 (5 bases). The V gene's germline CDR1 is LGHDT and CDR2 YNNKEL (reference sequence). V dropped 0 bases and J dropped 7 bases, with 13 bases sitting between them. The CDR3 runs to 14 residues. For the CDR3, the DNA is TGTGCCAGCAGCCAAGAGAGGACTCTGGGGGAGCAGTACTTC. This translates into CASSQERTLGEQYF.

The chain uses TRBV27 and TRBJ2-7, with TRBD2 identical over 7 bases. Germline-derived CDR1 and CDR2 are MNHEY and SMNVEV (reference sequence). V dropped 6 bases and J dropped 1; count of bases not matched to a gene: 9. The CDR3 totals 15 residues. The CDR3 here is CASSQITGGSYEQYF. The DNA of the CDR3 is TGTGCCAGCAGCCAGATCACGGGGGGATCCTACGAGCAGTACTTC.

Only a few counts were recorded for this clonotype. V and J are TRBV27 and TRBJ2-7; 12 nucleotides match TRBD2. Trimming at V came to 1 base and at J to 4 bases, leaving 17 bases not matched to a gene. This CDR3 comprises 20 residues. CDR1 and CDR2 from the germline V gene are MNHEY and SMNVEV (reference sequence). CDR3 loop: CASSLFSGQETSGSGYEQYF. The CDR3 DNA sequence: TGTGCCAGCAGTTTATTTTCCGGACAGGAGACTAGCGGGAGTGGATACGAGCAGTACTTC.

The sample holds many counts of this clonotype. The V gene is TRBV29-1, the J gene TRBJ2-1, with D perhaps TRBD1 or TRBD2 (5 bases each). This CDR3 is 15 amino acids long. V lost 2 bases and J lost 3, with 14 bases in between. Germline V CDR1 and CDR2: SQVTM, ANQGSEA. For the CDR3, the DNA is TGCAGCGTTGAACGACTGGGACCCGTCTACAATGAGCAGTTCTTC. It codes for CSVERLGPVYNEQFF.

V gene TRBV20-1 combines with J gene TRBJ2-2; no definite D call. Germline CDR1 and CDR2: DFQATT and SNEGSKA (reference sequence). V lost 1 base and J 8 bases, leaving 8 bases between the germline ends. The CDR3 has 12 residues. This CDR3 reads CSARVRSGELFF. CDR3 sequence (DNA): TGCAGTGCTAGAGTACGATCAGGGGAGCTGTTTTTT.

The chain links TRBV20-1 to TRBJ2-3; D is unresolved. CDR3 length equals 11 residues. Trimming removed 1 base at V and 5 bases at J, with 4 bases between. CDR1 is DFQATT and CDR2 is SNEGSKA in the germline V gene (reference sequence). The CDR3 loop is CSARVGDTQYF. For the CDR3, the DNA is TGCAGTGCTAGAGTCGGAGATACGCAGTATTTT.

This clonotype was detected many times. The J gene is TRBJ2-1, the V gene TRBV4-1; a possible D gene is TRBD1 (6 bases). The V gene lost 5 bases and the J gene lost 0 bases, with 20 bases spanning the gap. Germline lookup yields CDR1 MGHRA and CDR2 YSYEKL. This CDR3 spans 18 amino acids. This CDR3 reads CASSYRDGRSSSYNEQFF. The CDR3 coding sequence is TGCGCCAGCAGCTACAGGGATGGGCGGTCTAGCTCCTACAATGAGCAGTTCTTC.

In this sample, this clonotype turned up a few times. V gene TRBV29-1 combines with J gene TRBJ1-1; D gene uncertain. This CDR3 spans 12 amino acids. Germline loops: CDR1 SQVTM, CDR2 ANQGSEA. V was pared by 8 bases and J by 3 bases, with 13 bases between. The CDR3 DNA sequence: TGCAGCTCCTCGAGGACGGACACTGAAGCTTTCTTT. This codes for CSSSRTDTEAFF.

This clonotype appeared a few times. The chain is built from TRBV29-1 and TRBJ2-7; 14 bases align to TRBD2. The V gene's germline CDR1 is SQVTM and CDR2 ANQGSEA. The CDR3 sequence is 14 residues long. V gave up 6 bases and J gave up 9 bases; unmatched junction bases: 10. In nucleotides, the CDR3 is TGCAGCGTCGGACTAGCGGGAGGTGGGGCATGGCAGTACTTC. It encodes CSVGLAGGGAWQYF.

This chain uses TRBV12-3 or TRBV12-4 with TRBJ1-1, with a possible D match to TRBD1 (5 bases). The CDR3 runs 15 residues. V lost 7 bases and J 1 base, leaving 16 bases between the germline ends. The chain's CDR3 is CASIRKDRPNTEAFF. CDR3 coding DNA: TGTGCCAGCATCAGGAAAGACAGACCGAACACTGAAGCTTTCTTT.

Many counts were recorded for this clonotype. The V gene is TRBV4-1, the J gene TRBJ2-4; the match to TRBD1 covers 7 bases. Germline V gives CDR1 MGHRA, CDR2 YSYEKL. The length of the CDR3 is 13 residues. The V and J ends lost 5 bases and 15 bases, in that order; junction bases with no gene match: 13. The CDR3 bases are TGCGCCAGCAGCGCCGGGACAGTCTCATCGAGGTACTTC. As protein: CASSAGTVSSRYF.

This clonotype appeared many times. The rearrangement uses TRBV10-3 and TRBJ2-5, with 7 bases fitting TRBD1. Germline V gives CDR1 ENHRY, CDR2 SYGVKD. The V segment lost 4 bases and the J segment 9 bases; nucleotides outside the gene matches: 5. This CDR3 has 12 residues. This CDR3 reads CAISADREPQYF. The DNA for the CDR3 is TGTGCCATCAGTGCCGACAGGGAGCCCCAGTACTTC.

The V call is TRBV11-2, the J call TRBJ2-3, with D maybe TRBD1 (5 bases). The length of the CDR3 is 16 residues. V lost 1 base, J lost 6 bases, and 17 bases lay in between. Germline V lookup: CDR1 SGHAT, CDR2 FQNNGV. CDR3 in amino acids: CASSLAMTVLGDTQYF. As DNA, the CDR3 is TGTGCCAGCAGCTTAGCCATGACAGTTTTGGGGGATACGCAGTATTTT.

This clonotype was observed a few times. This rearrangement joins TRBV7-9 to TRBJ2-5; 7 bases are shared with TRBD2. The length of the CDR3 is 14 residues. Germline values: CDR1 SEHNR, CDR2 FQNEAQ (reference sequence). With V trimmed by 5 bases and J by 5 bases, 8 bases remained unmatched. The CDR3 is CASSPKAGVETQYF. Here the CDR3 DNA reads TGTGCCAGCAGCCCCAAGGCGGGAGTTGAGACCCAGTACTTC.

This clonotype came up many times. The chain employs TRBV20-1 and TRBJ1-6; D gene uncertain. Germline V gene sequence: CDR1 DFQATT, CDR2 SNEGSKA (reference sequence). The CDR3 totals 15 residues. Trimming took 3 bases from V and 0 from J, leaving 9 bases between them. The CDR3 protein is CSARSGYSYNSPLHF. In DNA, the CDR3 is TGCAGTGCTAGGAGTGGATACTCCTATAATTCACCCCTCCACTTT.

This clonotype was observed a handful of times. J is TRBJ2-7 and V is TRBV7-9, with D possibly being TRBD1 (6 bases). The germline CDR1 and CDR2 sequences are SEHNR and FQNEAQ (reference sequence). V lost 5 bases and J 2 bases, leaving 16 bases between the germline ends. The CDR3 contains 15 residues. The CDR3 nucleotides read TGTGCCAGCAGCCCGACGGACGGGACAACCTACGAGCAGTACGTC. It yields the protein CASSPTDGTTYEQYV.

This clonotype has only a few counts. This rearrangement joins TRBV6-5 to TRBJ1-5; possible D gene TRBD1, 6 bases. In germline, CDR1 is MNHEY, CDR2 SVGAGI. The ends were cut back, 8 bases at V and 5 bases at J, with 16 bases in the middle. CDR3 size: 14 residues. This chain's CDR3 is CASGLGGIDQPQHF. In DNA form, the CDR3 reads TGTGCCAGCGGCCTAGGGGGGATAGATCAGCCCCAGCATTTT.

The gene calls are TRBV20-1 and TRBJ2-4; 8 bases match TRBD2. The CDR3 extends over 13 amino acids. The junction had 4 bases not matched to a gene; V was cut back by 4 bases and J by 5 bases. The germline V gene has CDR1 DFQATT and CDR2 SNEGSKA (reference sequence). Written as DNA, the CDR3 is TGCAGTGCTATAACTAGCGGTGAAAACATTCAGTACTTC. Amino acids: CSAITSGENIQYF.

This clonotype occurred many times. J is TRBJ2-3 and V is TRBV7-2; 8 bases fit TRBD2. CDR3 length: 16 residues. Per the germline V gene, CDR1 is SGHTA and CDR2 is FQGNSA. J lost 3 bases, V lost 0 bases, and 5 bases had no gene match. In nucleotides, the CDR3 is TGTGCCAGCAGCTTAGCCGAGGCTAGCGGGACAGATACGCAGTATTTT. Translated: CASSLAEASGTDTQYF.

Turning to this clonotype: One junction end disagrees with the germline gene, perhaps due to a read error. The V call is TRBV7-9, the J call TRBJ2-1; no reliable D call. CDR1 and CDR2 from the germline V gene are SEHNR and FQNEAQ (reference sequence). CDR3 length: 13 amino acids. DNA of the CDR3: TGTGCCAGCAGCCTCGTAAACTTCCCCCGATTGGCCTTC. This codes for CASSLVNFPRLAF.

This clonotype was counted at least ten times. DNA for the CDR3: TGTGCCAGCAGTCCTCACCTTTCGGACGGCTACGAGCAGTACTTC. The encoded protein is CASSPHLSDGYEQYF. The rearrangement uses TRBV12-3 or TRBV12-4 and TRBJ2-7; unclear D gene. The CDR3 covers 15 residues. V dropped 5 bases and J dropped 3 bases, with 17 bases sitting between them.

This clonotype came up many times. J is TRBJ1-3 and V is TRBV9; no clear D gene. This CDR3 has 14 amino acids. Germline CDR1 SGDLS, CDR2 YYNGEE. V lost 5 bases and J lost 0, with 9 bases in between. CDR3 in DNA: TGTGCCAGCAGTTTACAGAACTCTGGAAACACCATATATTTT. Its protein product is CASSLQNSGNTIYF.

This clonotype was seen many times. This chain links TRBV20-1 with TRBJ2-6, with D possibly TRBD2 on 6 matching bases. This CDR3 comprises 19 residues. Trimming cost V 0 bases and J 0 bases, with 18 bases left between them. The germline gives CDR1 DFQATT, CDR2 SNEGSKA (reference sequence). The CDR3 sequence is CSARDPWGTLTSGANVLTF. The DNA for the CDR3 is TGCAGTGCTAGAGATCCCTGGGGGACTTTGACCTCTGGGGCCAACGTCCTGACTTTC.

This clonotype occurred a few times. DNA for the CDR3: TGTGCCAGCAGTTCTCCGCCACAAGGAAAACTGTTTTTT. As protein: CASSSPPQGKLFF. The V and J genes are TRBV12-3 or TRBV12-4 and TRBJ1-4, with D unclear. The CDR3 is 13 amino acids. V shed 4 bases and J shed 10 bases, with 13 bases lying between them.

This clonotype was recorded at least ten times. The chain recombines TRBV6-6 with TRBJ2-7; D may be TRBD1 (7 bases). V was shortened by 0 bases and J by 12 bases, with 15 bases between the two germline ends. CDR3 length equals 13 residues. Looked up from germline, CDR1 is MNHNY and CDR2 is SVGAGI (reference sequence). The CDR3 bases are TGTGCCAGCAGTTACTCTGGAGGGGGCATCCCGTACGTC. Amino acids: CASSYSGGGIPYV.

There are many counts of this clonotype. The rearrangement uses TRBV5-1 and TRBJ1-1, with D uncertain. Germline V CDR1 and CDR2: SGHRS, YFSETQ. Deletions cut 4 bases from V and 0 bases from J, with 7 bases between. The CDR3 loop spans 13 amino acids. The CDR3 loop is CASSGEVNTEAFF. The CDR3 nucleotides are TGCGCCAGCAGCGGGGAGGTGAACACTGAAGCTTTCTTT. Complete variable domain (other parts from reference TRBV5-1 and TRBJ1-1): KAGVTQTPRYLIKTRGQQVTLSCSPISGHRSVSWYQQTPGQGLQFLFEYFSETQRNKGNFPGRFSGRQFSNSRSEMNVSTLELGDSALYLCASSGEVNTEAFFGQGTRLTVV.

This clonotype was picked up a small number of times. This chain connects TRBV27 to TRBJ2-3; either TRBD1 or TRBD2 may fit D (5 bases each). CDR3 length: 17 amino acids. The germline V gene has CDR1 MNHEY and CDR2 SMNVEV (reference sequence). V gave up 0 bases and J gave up 6 bases, with 19 bases separating them. CDR3 coding DNA: TGTGCCAGCAGTTTATCGGGGGTACCGGGCCACGGGGATACGCAGTATTTT. This encodes CASSLSGVPGHGDTQYF.